This TCR beta chain was captured by sequencing in a study of cytomegalovirus exposure and HLA in healthy donors. 13 Jbeta primers and 60 Vbeta primers were used for the PCR. Measured with immunoSEQ multiplex PCR; TCRdb has only the in-frame clones, and not every one. The sample includes 100,000 to 150,000 clones. Study-level points and caveats: In a later analysis, around 18,000 TCR beta sequences were associated with HLA alleles at 0.05 false discovery rate. When analyzed later, a missense DCLRE1C variant was found to be linked to TCR beta V- and J-gene trimming. Usually a TCR sequence was rare, but some public TCRs were found in many donors.

CDR3 length: 16 amino acids. Germline V CDR1 and CDR2: KGHSH, LQKENI. Trimming removed 4 bases from V and 2 bases from J; junction bases left unmatched: 4. About this clone: Antigen specificity is unknown.

The rearrangement joins TRBV18 to TRBJ2-3; 12 bases fit TRBD1. The sequence was collected from a man between 18 and 29 years old in good health and CMV-seronegative. The sample was PBMCs. The CDR3 DNA is TGTGCCAGCTCACAACTGGGACAGGGGGCCACAGATACGCAGTATTTT. Amino acids: CASSQLGQGATDTQYF. The full variable domain, rest sourced from reference TRBV18 and TRBJ2-3, is NAGVMQNPRHLVRRRGQEARLRCSPMKGHSHVYWYRQLPEEGLKFMVYLQKENIIDESGMPKERFSAEFPKEGPSILRIQQVVRGDSAAYFCASSQLGQGATDTQYFGPGTRLTVL.